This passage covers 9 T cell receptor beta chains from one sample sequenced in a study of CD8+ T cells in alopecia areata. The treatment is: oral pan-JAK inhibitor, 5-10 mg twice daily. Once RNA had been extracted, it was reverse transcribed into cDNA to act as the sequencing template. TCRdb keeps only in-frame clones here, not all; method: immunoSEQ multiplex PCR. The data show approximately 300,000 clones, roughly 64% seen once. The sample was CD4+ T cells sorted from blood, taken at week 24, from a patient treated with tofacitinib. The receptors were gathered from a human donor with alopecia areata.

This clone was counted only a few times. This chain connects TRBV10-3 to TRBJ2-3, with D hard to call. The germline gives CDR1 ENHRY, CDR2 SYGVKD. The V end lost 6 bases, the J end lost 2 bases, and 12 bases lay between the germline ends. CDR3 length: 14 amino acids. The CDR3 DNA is TGTGCCATCAGGACCCTCCAACCCACAGATACGCAGTATTTT. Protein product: CAIRTLQPTDTQYF.

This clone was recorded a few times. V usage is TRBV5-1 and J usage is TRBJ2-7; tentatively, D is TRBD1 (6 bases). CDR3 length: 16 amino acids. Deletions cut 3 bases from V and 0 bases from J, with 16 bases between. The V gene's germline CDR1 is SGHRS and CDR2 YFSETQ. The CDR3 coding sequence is TGCGCCAGCAGCTCCATTAGGGACACTAACTCCTACGAGCAGTACTTC. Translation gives CASSSIRDTNSYEQYF.

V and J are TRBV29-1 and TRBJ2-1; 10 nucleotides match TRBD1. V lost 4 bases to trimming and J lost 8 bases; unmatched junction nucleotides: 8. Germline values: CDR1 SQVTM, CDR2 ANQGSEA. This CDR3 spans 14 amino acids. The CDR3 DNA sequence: TGCAGCGTTGTACCGGGACAGGGGTTAGATGAGCAGTTCTTC. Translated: CSVVPGQGLDEQFF.

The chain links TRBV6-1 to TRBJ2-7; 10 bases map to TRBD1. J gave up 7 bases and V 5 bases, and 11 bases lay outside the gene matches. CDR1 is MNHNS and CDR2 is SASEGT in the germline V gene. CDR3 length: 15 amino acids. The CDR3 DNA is TGTGCCAGCAGTCCGCCGGGACAGGGGCGCCCTGAGCAGTACTTC. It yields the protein CASSPPGQGRPEQYF.

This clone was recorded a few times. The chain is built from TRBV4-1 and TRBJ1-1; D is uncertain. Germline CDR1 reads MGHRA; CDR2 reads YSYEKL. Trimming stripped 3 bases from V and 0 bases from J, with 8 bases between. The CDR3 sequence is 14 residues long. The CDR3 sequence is CASSHPFMNTEAFF. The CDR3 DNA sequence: TGCGCCAGCAGCCATCCTTTCATGAACACTGAAGCTTTCTTT.

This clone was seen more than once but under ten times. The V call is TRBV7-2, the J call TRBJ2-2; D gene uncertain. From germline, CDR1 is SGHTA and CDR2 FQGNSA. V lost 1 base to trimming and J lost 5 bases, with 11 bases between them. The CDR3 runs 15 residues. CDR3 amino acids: CASSLEPARTGELFF. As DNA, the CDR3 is TGTGCCAGCAGCTTAGAGCCGGCCAGGACCGGGGAGCTGTTTTTT.

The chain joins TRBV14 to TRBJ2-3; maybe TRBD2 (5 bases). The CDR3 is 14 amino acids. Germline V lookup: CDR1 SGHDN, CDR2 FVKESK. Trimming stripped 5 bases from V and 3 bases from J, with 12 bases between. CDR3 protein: CASSITSGTDTQYF. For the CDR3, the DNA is TGTGCCAGCAGCATTACTTCGGGAACAGATACGCAGTATTTT.

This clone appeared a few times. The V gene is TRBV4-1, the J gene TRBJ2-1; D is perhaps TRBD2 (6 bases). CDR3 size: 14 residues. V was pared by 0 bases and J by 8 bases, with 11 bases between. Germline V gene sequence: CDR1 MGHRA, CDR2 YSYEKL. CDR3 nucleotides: TGCGCCAGCAGCCAAGATGGGCGGGGCGATGAGCAGTTCTTC. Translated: CASSQDGRGDEQFF.

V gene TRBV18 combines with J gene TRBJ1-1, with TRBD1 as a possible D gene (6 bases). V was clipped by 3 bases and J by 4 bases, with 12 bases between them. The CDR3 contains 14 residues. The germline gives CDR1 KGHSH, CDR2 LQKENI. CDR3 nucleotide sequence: TGTGCCAGCTCACCCCCAAGGGGGGGCACTGAAGCTTTCTTT. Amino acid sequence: CASSPPRGGTEAFF.